Reported below is one TCR beta chain. The antigen is undetermined. RNA in amounts of roughly 0.5 to 1 ug was reverse transcribed with random hexamers. Amplification of TCR beta CDR3 spanned 54 Vbeta and 13 Jbeta via immunoSEQ multiplex PCR. In TCRdb, the immunoSEQ multiplex PCR reads were re-called with MiXCR into one record per CDR3 protein. The data contain about 200,000 distinct CDR3 sequences, roughly 96% of them singletons. The sample originates from a study of CD8 T cells in Susac syndrome. Notes on the study in general: The study recognized that its TCR sequencing and HLA analysis covered a relatively small number of individuals.

The authors sequenced TCR beta from blood CD8+ and CD4+ T cells. TEMRA cells were enriched by FACS, while CD8+ and CD4+ T cells were obtained through a negative isolation that was performed magnetically. This TCR came from a human donor with multiple sclerosis. Sequenced sample: CD4+ T cells from PBMCs.

The chain's CDR3 is CSVDGGINEKLFF. The CDR3 DNA sequence: TGCAGCGTTGATGGCGGTATTAATGAAAAACTGTTTTTT. The chain links TRBV29-1 to TRBJ1-4, with unresolved D. The V gene's germline CDR1 is SQVTM and CDR2 ANQGSEA. Trimming removed 3 bases at V and 4 bases at J, with 9 bases between. CDR3 length: 13 amino acids. The whole variable domain, remainder taken from reference TRBV29-1 and TRBJ1-4, is SAVISQKPSRDICQRGTSLTIQCQVDSQVTMMFWYRQQPGQSLTLIATANQGSEATYESGFVIDKFPISRPNLTFSTLTVSNMSPEDSSIYLCSVDGGINEKLFFGSGTQLSVL.